The next 30 T cell receptor beta chains were all read from a single sample in a study of cytomegalovirus exposure and HLA in healthy donors. Only in-frame clones appear in the TCRdb table, and some are missing; sequencing was by immunoSEQ multiplex PCR. This sample has 100,000 to 150,000 clones; approximately 95% occur once, and the top ten carry 1.7%. Material: PBMCs. These receptor sequences come from a man younger than 35 in good health and CMV-seronegative.

The chain is built from TRBV27 and TRBJ2-3; 16 nucleotides line up with TRBD2. The V segment lost 3 bases and the J segment 0 bases; nucleotides outside the gene matches: 0. Per germline, CDR1 MNHEY and CDR2 SMNVEV (reference sequence). The CDR3 is 17 residues long. CDR3 loop: CASSLGLAGGSTDTQYF. The CDR3 DNA follows: TGTGCCAGCAGTTTGGGACTAGCGGGAGGGAGCACAGATACGCAGTATTTT.

This chain uses TRBV11-2 with TRBJ2-5, with TRBD2 matching 12 bases. Germline CDR1 reads SGHAT; CDR2 reads FQNNGV. The CDR3 runs 16 residues. J was trimmed by 7 bases and V by 1 base; bases with no gene match: 7. CDR3 in amino acids: CASSLGRLAGGGTQYF. CDR3 DNA sequence: TGTGCCAGCAGCTTAGGTCGGCTAGCGGGAGGGGGGACCCAGTACTTC.

The rearrangement joins TRBV7-2 to TRBJ2-6; 7 bases align to TRBD1. The junction had 4 bases not matched to a gene; V was cut back by 5 bases and J by 3 bases. The CDR3 extends over 15 amino acids. The germline CDR1 and CDR2 sequences are SGHTA and FQGNSA. The CDR3 here is CASSPQGDGANVLTF. The DNA for the CDR3 is TGTGCCAGCAGCCCCCAGGGGGATGGGGCCAACGTCCTGACTTTC.

Remarks on this clone: The sample contains more than one DNA sequence encoding this CDR3. This rearrangement joins TRBV30 to TRBJ1-1, with a possible D match to TRBD1 (5 bases). Germline V gene sequence: CDR1 GTSNPN, CDR2 SVGIG (reference sequence). V was shortened by 0 bases and J by 5 bases, with 10 bases between the two germline ends. This CDR3 is 13 amino acids long. CDR3 loop: CAWSVGQGTEAFF. DNA of the CDR3: TGTGCCTGGAGTGTAGGACAAGGGACTGAAGCTTTCTTT.

V and J are TRBV6-1 and TRBJ2-1; D not certain. This CDR3 is 10 amino acids long. Germline CDR1 reads MNHNS; CDR2 reads SASEGT. V was shortened by 5 bases and J by 11 bases, with 7 bases between the two germline ends. CDR3 protein: CASSTMKQFF. In nucleotides, the CDR3 is TGTGCCAGCAGTACAATGAAGCAGTTCTTC.

V and J are TRBV5-4 and TRBJ2-1; TRBD2 matches at 8 bases. Looked up from germline, CDR1 is SGHNT and CDR2 is YYREEE (reference sequence). The V gene end was trimmed by 4 bases and the J gene end by 8 bases; junction bases not matched to a gene: 2. The CDR3 has 12 amino acids. The CDR3 reads CASSGTSYEQFF. The DNA of the CDR3 is TGTGCCAGCAGCGGGACTAGTTATGAGCAGTTCTTC. Full variable domain (remainder filled in from reference TRBV5-4 and TRBJ2-1): ETGVTQSPTHLIKTRGQQVTLRCSSQSGHNTVSWYQQALGQGPQFIFQYYREEENGRGNFPPRFSGLQFPNYSSELNVNALELDDSALYLCASSGTSYEQFFGPGTRLTVL.

V gene TRBV4-1 combines with J gene TRBJ2-5; 9 nucleotides match TRBD1. J gave up 5 bases and V 0 bases, and 4 bases lay outside the gene matches. CDR3 size: 15 residues. Germline CDR1 reads MGHRA; CDR2 reads YSYEKL. This CDR3 reads CASSQDRTGEETQYF. Here the CDR3 DNA reads TGCGCCAGCAGCCAAGACCGGACAGGGGAGGAGACCCAGTACTTC.

The chain has TRBV5-4 and TRBJ2-3, with 7 bases fitting TRBD2. There are 16 residues in the CDR3. Germline loops: CDR1 SGHNT, CDR2 YYREEE (reference sequence). Trimming cost V 4 bases and J 3 bases; bases outside gene matches: 11. CDR3 in DNA: TGTGCCAGCAGCACGGAAGCGGGACCCCCAACAGATACGCAGTATTTT. It is translated as CASSTEAGPPTDTQYF. Based on the CDR3 plus reference TRBV5-4 and TRBJ2-3, the full variable domain is ETGVTQSPTHLIKTRGQQVTLRCSSQSGHNTVSWYQQALGQGPQFIFQYYREEENGRGNFPPRFSGLQFPNYSSELNVNALELDDSALYLCASSTEAGPPTDTQYFGPGTRLTVL.

The J gene is TRBJ2-7, the V gene TRBV7-2, with TRBD2 matching over 7 bases. This CDR3 has 13 residues. With V trimmed by 3 bases and J by 5 bases, 4 bases remained unmatched. Germline V gene lookup returns CDR1 SGHTA and CDR2 FQGNSA. CDR3 DNA sequence: TGTGCCAGCAGCTTCGTTGCGGGAGACGAGCAGTACTTC. It is translated as CASSFVAGDEQYF.

The chain combines TRBV11-3 with TRBJ1-1, with a tentative D call TRBD1 (5 bases). The CDR3 spans 13 residues. V was pared by 0 bases and J by 10 bases, with 12 bases between. Germline lookup yields CDR1 SGHNT and CDR2 YENEEA. The CDR3 reads CASSLEARVRAFF. In DNA, the CDR3 is TGTGCCAGCAGCTTAGAGGCCAGGGTCCGAGCTTTCTTT.

This chain connects TRBV21-1 to TRBJ2-1; the D call TRBD1 from the table was never checked on the DNA. TRBV21-1 counts as a pseudogene. This CDR3 has 17 residues. This CDR3 reads CASLGDRGMGPYNEQFF. For the CDR3, the DNA is TGTGCCAGCCTTGGGGACAGGGGAATGGGACCCTACAATGAGCAGTTCTTC.

This chain uses TRBV5-1 with TRBJ2-3; D possibly corresponds to TRBD2 (6 bases). Germline CDR1 SGHRS, CDR2 YFSETQ. Deletions cut 4 bases from V and 2 bases from J, with 11 bases between. The CDR3 contains 14 residues. CDR3 coding DNA: TGCGCCAGCAGCCCCGGGAGCCCCACAGATACGCAGTATTTT. The encoded protein is CASSPGSPTDTQYF.

The V gene is TRBV27, the J gene TRBJ2-7, with D possibly being TRBD2 (6 bases). The length of the CDR3 is 15 residues. Germline-derived CDR1 and CDR2 are MNHEY and SMNVEV (reference sequence). The V end was cut by 3 bases, the J end by 6 bases, with 18 bases between. The CDR3 nucleotides are TGTGCCAGCAGTTTCTCGGCGGGGTCGTGGTCCGAGCAGTACTTC. It codes for CASSFSAGSWSEQYF.

The J gene is TRBJ2-7, the V gene TRBV27; 8 bases map to TRBD1. Looked up from germline, CDR1 is MNHEY and CDR2 is SMNVEV (reference sequence). After removal of 2 bases from V and 2 bases from J, the junction contained 2 bases not matched to a gene. The CDR3 runs to 14 residues. The CDR3 sequence is CASSLGDRTYEQYF. CDR3 DNA sequence: TGTGCCAGCAGTTTAGGGGACAGGACCTACGAGCAGTACTTC.

The chain couples TRBV7-9 to TRBJ2-5, with 10 nucleotides matching TRBD2. Per germline, CDR1 SEHNR and CDR2 FQNEAQ (reference sequence). The CDR3 has 15 amino acids. Trimming at V came to 5 bases and at J to 6 bases, leaving 9 bases not matched to a gene. For the CDR3, the DNA is TGTGCCAGCAGCCCGGGGCTAGCGGGAGCCCAGACCCAGTACTTC. It is translated as CASSPGLAGAQTQYF.

The chain is built from TRBV28 and TRBJ2-7; 8 bases align to TRBD1. V trimming: 2 bases; J trimming: 0 bases; junction bases outside the gene matches: 9. CDR3 size: 17 residues. Germline V lookup: CDR1 MDHEN, CDR2 SYDVKM. This chain's CDR3 is CASSLKVRDRSSYEQYF. In nucleotides, the CDR3 is TGTGCCAGCAGTTTAAAGGTCCGGGACAGGTCCTCCTACGAGCAGTACTTC.

The gene calls are TRBV7-2 and TRBJ2-5; 14 bases fit TRBD2. This CDR3 spans 15 amino acids. J was trimmed by 5 bases and V by 5 bases; bases with no gene match: 4. The V gene's germline CDR1 is SGHTA and CDR2 FQGNSA. The CDR3 bases are TGTGCCAGCAGCCCGGGACTAGCGGGAGCGGAGACCCAGTACTTC. Translation gives CASSPGLAGAETQYF.

The chain combines TRBV7-9 with TRBJ2-1, with 10 positions matching TRBD1. The CDR3 consists of 15 residues. Unmatched junction bases numbered 9, after V lost 5 bases and J lost 8 bases. CDR1 and CDR2 (germline): SEHNR, FQNEAQ (reference sequence). Written as DNA, the CDR3 is TGTGCCAGCAGCCCCCCAGGGACAGGGGAGGATGAGCAGTTCTTC. It translates to CASSPPGTGEDEQFF.

The V call is TRBV11-3, the J call TRBJ2-1; 7 bases are a match to TRBD1. The CDR3 runs 13 residues. Trimming removed 5 bases from V and 4 bases from J; junction bases left unmatched: 2. The V gene's germline CDR1 is SGHNT and CDR2 YENEEA. As DNA, the CDR3 is TGTGCCAGCAGCCTACAGGGGTACAATGAGCAGTTCTTC. It translates to CASSLQGYNEQFF. Combining the CDR3 with reference TRBV11-3 and TRBJ2-1 gives the whole variable domain EAGVVQSPRYKIIEKKQPVAFWCNPISGHNTLYWYLQNLGQGPELLIRYENEEAVDDSQLPKDRFSAERLKGVDSTLKIQPAELGDSAVYLCASSLQGYNEQFFGPGTRLTVL.

CDR3 coding DNA: TGTGCCAGCTCACCCGGGACTAGAACAGATACGCAGTATTTT. Translated, it gives CASSPGTRTDTQYF. The chain couples TRBV18 to TRBJ2-3; 8 bases are a match to TRBD2. The germline CDR1 and CDR2 sequences are KGHSH and LQKENI. The CDR3 consists of 14 residues. V trimming: 3 bases; J trimming: 3 bases; junction bases outside the gene matches: 2.

The rearrangement links TRBV5-1 to TRBJ1-1; tentative D call: TRBD1 (6 bases). This CDR3 spans 12 amino acids. V lost 2 bases and J lost 7, with 9 bases in between. In germline, CDR1 is SGHRS, CDR2 YFSETQ. The CDR3 coding sequence is TGCGCCAGCAGCTTAATGGACAGTGAAGCTTTCTTT. Amino acid sequence: CASSLMDSEAFF. Full variable domain (remainder filled in from reference TRBV5-1 and TRBJ1-1): KAGVTQTPRYLIKTRGQQVTLSCSPISGHRSVSWYQQTPGQGLQFLFEYFSETQRNKGNFPGRFSGRQFSNSRSEMNVSTLELGDSALYLCASSLMDSEAFFGQGTRLTVV.

V usage is TRBV4-3 and J usage is TRBJ2-1, with D perhaps TRBD1 (6 bases). Germline V gene data show CDR1 as LGHNA and CDR2 as YSLEER. V lost 0 bases, J lost 1 base, and 16 bases lay in between. This CDR3 has 18 residues. The CDR3 sequence: CASSQDELGADSYNEQFF. CDR3 nucleotides: TGCGCCAGCAGCCAAGATGAGCTGGGGGCTGATTCCTACAATGAGCAGTTCTTC.

The gene calls are TRBV27 and TRBJ2-3; D might be TRBD2 (5 bases). The germline V gene has CDR1 MNHEY and CDR2 SMNVEV (reference sequence). With 6 bases removed from V and 1 base from J, the gap between germline ends came to 5 bases. There are 12 residues in the CDR3. For the CDR3, the DNA is TGTGCCAGCAGGCGGGGCACAGATACGCAGTATTTT. As protein: CASRRGTDTQYF.

V is TRBV7-9 and J is TRBJ1-1; D gene uncertain. V gave up 0 bases and J gave up 1 base, with 9 bases separating them. Germline CDR1 reads SEHNR; CDR2 reads FQNEAQ (reference sequence). This CDR3 has 15 residues. The CDR3 bases are TGTGCCAGCAGCTTAGCGGTCGGGGAGAACACTGAAGCTTTCTTT. The encoded protein is CASSLAVGENTEAFF.

The chain employs TRBV28 and TRBJ1-5, with TRBD1 matching 10 bases. With V trimmed by 5 bases and J by 4 bases, 5 bases remained unmatched. Germline-derived CDR1 and CDR2 are MDHEN and SYDVKM. The CDR3 totals 15 residues. In DNA, the CDR3 is TGTGCCAGCAGTCCTGGACAGGGGGAAAATCAGCCCCAGCATTTT. Amino acids: CASSPGQGENQPQHF. Full variable domain (rest looked up from reference TRBV28 and TRBJ1-5): DVKVTQSSRYLVKRTGEKVFLECVQDMDHENMFWYRQDPGLGLRLIYFSYDVKMKEKGDIPEGYSVSREKKERFSLILESASTNQTSMYLCASSPGQGENQPQHFGDGTRLSIL.

The V and J genes are TRBV18 and TRBJ1-1, with D perhaps TRBD1 (6 bases). Germline V gene data show CDR1 as KGHSH and CDR2 as LQKENI. The CDR3 sequence is 14 residues long. Trimming left V 5 bases short and J 4 bases short, with 14 bases between. The CDR3 here is CASSANGQSTEAFF. CDR3 coding DNA: TGTGCCAGCTCAGCGAACGGACAGAGCACTGAAGCTTTCTTT. The full variable domain, rest sourced from reference TRBV18 and TRBJ1-1, is NAGVMQNPRHLVRRRGQEARLRCSPMKGHSHVYWYRQLPEEGLKFMVYLQKENIIDESGMPKERFSAEFPKEGPSILRIQQVVRGDSAAYFCASSANGQSTEAFFGQGTRLTVV.

The genes are TRBV5-1 and TRBJ2-1; 10 bases are a match to TRBD2. This CDR3 has 16 amino acids. V was clipped by 0 bases and J by 6 bases; unmatched bases: 6. The germline CDR1 and CDR2 sequences are SGHRS and YFSETQ. As DNA, the CDR3 is TGCGCCAGCAGCTTGGAGCTAGCGGGAGTCGGCAATGAGCAGTTCTTC. This codes for CASSLELAGVGNEQFF.

Comments on this clone: Germline and junction disagree at one end, which may indicate a read error. J is TRBJ1-2 and V is TRBV27; 7 bases map to TRBD1. CDR1 and CDR2 from the germline V gene are MNHEY and SMNVEV (reference sequence). The CDR3 sequence is 15 residues long. The CDR3 loop is CASSLRVGGPLGYTF. The DNA for the CDR3 is TGTGCCAGTAGTTTACGGGTAGGGGGCCCCCTTGGCTACACCTTC.

The chain couples TRBV2 to TRBJ1-5; D might be TRBD1 (5 bases). Trimming pared 7 bases from V and 7 bases from J, leaving 17 bases between. Germline V gene sequence: CDR1 SNHLY, CDR2 FYNNEI. CDR3 length: 14 amino acids. DNA for the CDR3: TGTGCCAGCACCCTAGACGGGGGATACCAGCCCCAGCATTTT. Its translation is CASTLDGGYQPQHF.

The chain recombines TRBV28 with TRBJ1-5; 8 nucleotides agree with TRBD1. The CDR3 is 15 amino acids. In germline, CDR1 is MDHEN, CDR2 SYDVKM. The trim removed 6 bases at V and 6 bases at J, leaving 10 bases unmatched. CDR3 DNA sequence: TGTGCCAGCAGGCTCTCTCGACAGGGGATTCAGCCCCAGCATTTT. Protein: CASRLSRQGIQPQHF.